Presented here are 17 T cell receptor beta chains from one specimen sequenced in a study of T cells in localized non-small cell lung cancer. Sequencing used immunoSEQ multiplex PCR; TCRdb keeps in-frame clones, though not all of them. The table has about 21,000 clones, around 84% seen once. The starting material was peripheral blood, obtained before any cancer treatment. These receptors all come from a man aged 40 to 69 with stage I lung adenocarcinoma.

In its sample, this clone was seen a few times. The CDR3 bases are TGTGCCAGTAGTAAGACCCACCAAGAGACCCAGTACTTC. This translates into CASSKTHQETQYF. The chain is built from TRBV19 and TRBJ2-5; D unclear. The V gene lost 4 bases and the J gene lost 0 bases, with 6 bases spanning the gap. The CDR3 runs 13 residues. In germline, CDR1 is LNHDA, CDR2 SQIVND (reference sequence).

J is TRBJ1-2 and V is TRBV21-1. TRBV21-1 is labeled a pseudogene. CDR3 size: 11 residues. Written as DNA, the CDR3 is TGTGCCAGCCGTCTGGGAGCTGGCTACACCTTC. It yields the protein CASRLGAGYTF.

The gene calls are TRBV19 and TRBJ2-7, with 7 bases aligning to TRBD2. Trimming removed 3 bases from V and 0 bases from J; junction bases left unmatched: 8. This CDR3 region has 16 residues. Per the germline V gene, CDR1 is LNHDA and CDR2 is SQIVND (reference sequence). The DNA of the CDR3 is TGTGCCAGTAGTATCCTCTTCCGGACTAGCTCCTACGAGCAGTACTTC. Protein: CASSILFRTSSYEQYF. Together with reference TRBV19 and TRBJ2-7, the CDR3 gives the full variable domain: DGGITQSPKYLFRKEGQNVTLSCEQNLNHDAMYWYRQDPGQGLRLIYYSQIVNDFQKGDIAEGYSVSREKKESFPLTVTSAQKNPTAFYLCASSILFRTSSYEQYFGPGTRLTVT.

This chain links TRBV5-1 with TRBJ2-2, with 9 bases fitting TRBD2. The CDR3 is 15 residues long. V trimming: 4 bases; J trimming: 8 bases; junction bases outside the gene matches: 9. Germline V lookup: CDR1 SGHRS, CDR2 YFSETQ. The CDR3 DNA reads TGCGCCAGCAGCACCGGGACTAGCTTCGGTGGGGAGCTGTTTTTT. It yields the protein CASSTGTSFGGELFF.

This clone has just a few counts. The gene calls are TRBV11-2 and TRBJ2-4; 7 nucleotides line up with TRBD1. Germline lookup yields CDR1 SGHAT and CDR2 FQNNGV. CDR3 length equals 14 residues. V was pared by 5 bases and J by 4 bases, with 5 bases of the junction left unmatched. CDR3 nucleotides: TGTGCCAGCAGCAGACCGGGACAGAAAAACATTCAGTACTTC. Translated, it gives CASSRPGQKNIQYF.

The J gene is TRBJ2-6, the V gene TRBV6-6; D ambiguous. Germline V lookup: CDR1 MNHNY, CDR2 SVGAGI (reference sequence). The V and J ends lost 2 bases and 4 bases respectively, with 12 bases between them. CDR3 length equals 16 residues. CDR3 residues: CASSYNVEWGANVLTF. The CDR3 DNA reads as TGTGCCAGCAGTTACAACGTGGAGTGGGGGGCCAACGTCCTGACTTTC.

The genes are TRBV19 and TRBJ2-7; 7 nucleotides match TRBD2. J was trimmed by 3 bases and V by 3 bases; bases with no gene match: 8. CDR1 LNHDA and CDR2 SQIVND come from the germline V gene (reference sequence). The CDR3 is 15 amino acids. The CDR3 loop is CASSMFDSGGYEQYF. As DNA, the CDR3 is TGTGCCAGTAGTATGTTTGATTCGGGGGGCTACGAGCAGTACTTC.

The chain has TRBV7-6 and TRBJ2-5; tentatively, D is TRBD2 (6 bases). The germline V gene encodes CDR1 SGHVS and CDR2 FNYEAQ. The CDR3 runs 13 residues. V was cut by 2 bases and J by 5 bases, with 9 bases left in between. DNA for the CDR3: TGTGCCAGCAGCTTATGGGGGGTGGAGACCCAGTACTTC. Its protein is CASSLWGVETQYF.

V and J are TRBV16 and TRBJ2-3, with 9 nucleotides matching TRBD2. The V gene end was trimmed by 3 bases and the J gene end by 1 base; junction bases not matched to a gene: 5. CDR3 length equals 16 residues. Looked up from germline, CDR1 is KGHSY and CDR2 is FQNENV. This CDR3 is CASSHGGRAGTDTQYF. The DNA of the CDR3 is TGTGCCAGCAGCCATGGCGGGAGGGCCGGCACAGATACGCAGTATTTT.

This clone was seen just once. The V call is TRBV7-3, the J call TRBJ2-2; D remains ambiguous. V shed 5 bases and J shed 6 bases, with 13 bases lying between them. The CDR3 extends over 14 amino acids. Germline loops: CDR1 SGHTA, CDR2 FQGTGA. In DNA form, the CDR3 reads TGTGCCAGCAGCCCCAGTCGTCTGGCCGGGGAGCTGTTTTTT. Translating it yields CASSPSRLAGELFF. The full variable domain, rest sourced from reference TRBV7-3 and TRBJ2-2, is GAGVSQTPSNKVTEKGKYVELRCDPISGHTALYWYRQSLGQGPEFLIYFQGTGAADDSGLPNDRFFAVRPEGSVSTLKIQRTERGDSAVYLCASSPSRLAGELFFGEGSRLTVL.

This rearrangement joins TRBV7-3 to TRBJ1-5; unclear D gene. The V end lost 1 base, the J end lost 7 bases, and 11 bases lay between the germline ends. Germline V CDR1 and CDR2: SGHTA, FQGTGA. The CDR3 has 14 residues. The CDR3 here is CASSLRGLGQPQHF. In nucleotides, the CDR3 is TGTGCCAGCAGCTTAAGAGGGCTGGGGCAGCCCCAGCATTTT.

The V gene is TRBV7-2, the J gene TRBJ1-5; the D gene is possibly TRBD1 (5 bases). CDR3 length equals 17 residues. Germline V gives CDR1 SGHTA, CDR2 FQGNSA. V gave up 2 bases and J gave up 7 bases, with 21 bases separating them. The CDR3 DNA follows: TGTGCCAGCAGCTTATCCGAGGGGCCGGGTTTAGGGCAGCCCCAGCATTTT. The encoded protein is CASSLSEGPGLGQPQHF.

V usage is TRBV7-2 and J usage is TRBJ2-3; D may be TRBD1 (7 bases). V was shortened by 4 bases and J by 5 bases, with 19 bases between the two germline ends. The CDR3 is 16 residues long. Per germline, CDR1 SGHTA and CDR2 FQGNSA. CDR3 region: CASSSPHGRGVDTQYF. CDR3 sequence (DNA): TGTGCCAGCAGCTCACCCCACGGCAGGGGGGTAGATACGCAGTATTTT.

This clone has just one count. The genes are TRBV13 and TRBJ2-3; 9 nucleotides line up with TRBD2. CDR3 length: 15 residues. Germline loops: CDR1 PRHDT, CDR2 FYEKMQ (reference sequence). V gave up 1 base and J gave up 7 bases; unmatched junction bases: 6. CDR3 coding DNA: TGTGCCAGCAGCTTAGCCCCAGCGGGGGGAAATACGCAGTATTTT. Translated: CASSLAPAGGNTQYF.

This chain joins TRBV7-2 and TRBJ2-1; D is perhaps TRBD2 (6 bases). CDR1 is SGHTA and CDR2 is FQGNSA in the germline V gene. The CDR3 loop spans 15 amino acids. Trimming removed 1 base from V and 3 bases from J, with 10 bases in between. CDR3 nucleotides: TGTGCCAGCAGCTTAGAAGGCGGGAACTACAATGAGCAGTTCTTC. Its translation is CASSLEGGNYNEQFF.

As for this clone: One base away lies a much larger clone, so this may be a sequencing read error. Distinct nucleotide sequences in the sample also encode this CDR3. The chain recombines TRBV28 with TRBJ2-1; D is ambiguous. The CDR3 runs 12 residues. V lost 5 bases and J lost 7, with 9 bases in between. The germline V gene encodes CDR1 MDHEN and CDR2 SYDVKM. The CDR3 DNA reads TGTGCCAGCAGTGGTGTATGGAATGAGCAGTTCTTC. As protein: CASSGVWNEQFF.

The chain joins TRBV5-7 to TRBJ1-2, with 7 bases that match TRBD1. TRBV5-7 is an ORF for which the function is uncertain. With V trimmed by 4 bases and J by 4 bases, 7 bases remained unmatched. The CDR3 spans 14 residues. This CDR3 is CASSPGGFCYGYTF. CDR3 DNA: TGTGCCAGCAGCCCAGGGGGTTTTTGCTATGGCTACACCTTC.